These 20 T cell receptor beta chains share one sample of origin, sequenced in a study of brain T cells in children with intractable seizures. Assay: immunoSEQ multiplex PCR; the TCRdb copy retains only in-frame clones and omits some. This sample yields about 340,000 clones, of which 85% to 95% are seen a single time; 5.7% belongs to the top ten. The time point denotes: blood from clinic visit 5 months post-surgery; TSC patient then seizure free. The sequenced sample was peripheral blood, obtained 5 to 6 months after surgery. The receptor set was obtained from a boy under two years old with tuberous sclerosis and intractable seizures.

The chain links TRBV5-8 to TRBJ1-5, with D perhaps TRBD1 (6 bases). The CDR3 runs 15 residues. Germline V lookup: CDR1 SGHTS, CDR2 YDEGEE. V lost 4 bases and J lost 0, with 11 bases in between. DNA for the CDR3: TGTGCCAGCAGCACCGGGACAAATAGCAATCAGCCCCAGCATTTT. Protein: CASSTGTNSNQPQHF.

Only a few counts were recorded for this clone. The rearrangement links TRBV10-1 to TRBJ2-7; perhaps TRBD1 as D (5 bases). This CDR3 has 15 amino acids. V was clipped by 0 bases and J by 5 bases, with 14 bases between them. Germline V gene sequence: CDR1 WNHNN, CDR2 SYGVQD (reference sequence). CDR3: CASSESRQGWDEQYF. CDR3 sequence (DNA): TGCGCCAGCAGTGAGTCTAGGCAGGGCTGGGACGAGCAGTACTTC.

The gene calls are TRBV7-8 and TRBJ1-2; the match to TRBD1 covers 8 bases. The CDR3 is 14 amino acids. V lost 5 bases and J lost 4; bases outside the gene matches: 6. Germline lookup yields CDR1 SGHVS and CDR2 FQNEAQ. The CDR3 DNA is TGTGCCAGCAGCCCCGGACAGGGAGCCTATGGCTACACCTTC. Encoded protein: CASSPGQGAYGYTF.

This chain joins TRBV2 and TRBJ2-2; TRBD2 matches 7 bases. The CDR3 loop spans 16 amino acids. Looked up from germline, CDR1 is SNHLY and CDR2 is FYNNEI. Losses at the gene ends were 5 bases for V and 6 bases for J; bases not matched to a gene: 12. The CDR3 spells CASSQEAGKGPGELFF. In DNA, the CDR3 is TGTGCCAGCAGTCAAGAAGCGGGAAAGGGCCCCGGGGAGCTGTTTTTT.

The CDR3: CAWSVKGDDYGYTF. For the CDR3, the DNA is TGTGCCTGGAGTGTGAAAGGGGACGACTATGGCTACACCTTC. This chain joins TRBV30 and TRBJ1-2; D perhaps matches TRBD1 (5 bases). Trimming took 0 bases from V and 3 from J, leaving 11 bases between them. CDR1 is GTSNPN, CDR2 SVGIG, per germline (reference sequence). This CDR3 comprises 14 residues.

This sequence joins TRBV29-1 and TRBJ2-5; 7 nucleotides agree with TRBD2. CDR1 and CDR2 (germline): SQVTM, ANQGSEA. The junction had 5 bases not matched to a gene; V was cut back by 3 bases and J by 4 bases. The CDR3 consists of 13 residues. The CDR3 sequence: CSVETTGGETQYF. CDR3 DNA sequence: TGCAGCGTTGAGACGACGGGAGGAGAGACCCAGTACTTC.

In its sample, this clone was seen once. The J gene is TRBJ2-3, the V gene TRBV7-3; 15 bases map to TRBD2. This CDR3 spans 15 amino acids. CDR1 and CDR2 from the germline V gene are SGHTA and FQGTGA. Unmatched junction bases numbered 0, after V lost 4 bases and J lost 4 bases. CDR3 sequence reads: CASSWTSGGADTQYF. CDR3 nucleotides: TGTGCCAGCAGCTGGACTAGCGGGGGGGCAGATACGCAGTATTTT. Filled out from reference TRBV7-3 and TRBJ2-3, the complete variable domain reads GAGVSQTPSNKVTEKGKYVELRCDPISGHTALYWYRQSLGQGPEFLIYFQGTGAADDSGLPNDRFFAVRPEGSVSTLKIQRTERGDSAVYLCASSWTSGGADTQYFGPGTRLTVL.

The chain is built from TRBV5-1 and TRBJ1-4; 9 bases map to TRBD1. The germline gives CDR1 SGHRS, CDR2 YFSETQ. V dropped 4 bases and J dropped 10; count of bases not matched to a gene: 14. This CDR3 contains 16 residues. CDR3 coding DNA: TGCGCCAGCAGCCTCAGAGTCCGGGACAGGGCAGGAAAACTGTTTTTT. It encodes CASSLRVRDRAGKLFF.

This chain uses TRBV30 with TRBJ1-2; TRBD1 matches 9 bases. CDR3 size: 13 residues. Germline V gene lookup returns CDR1 GTSNPN and CDR2 SVGIG (reference sequence). The trim removed 7 bases at V and 5 bases at J, leaving 8 bases unmatched. CDR3 sequence (DNA): TGTGCCTATCCGACAGGGGGTAGTTATGGCTACACCTTC. Translated, it gives CAYPTGGSYGYTF.

The gene calls are TRBV24-1 and TRBJ2-5; D possibly matches TRBD1 or TRBD2 (5 bases each). The CDR3 sequence is 14 residues long. V was cut by 1 base and J by 5 bases, with 10 bases left in between. CDR1 KGHDR and CDR2 SFDVKD come from the germline V gene. CDR3 in amino acids: CATSDFGTEETQYF. CDR3 coding DNA: TGTGCCACCAGTGATTTCGGGACGGAGGAGACCCAGTACTTC.

This clone was seen just once. Here the CDR3 reads CASSRETGINTGELFF. The CDR3 coding sequence is TGTGCCAGCAGCCGAGAGACAGGGATAAACACCGGGGAGCTGTTTTTT. The chain links TRBV11-3 to TRBJ2-2; TRBD1 matches 7 bases. The length of the CDR3 is 16 residues. The germline CDR1 and CDR2 sequences are SGHNT and YENEEA. V shed 5 bases and J 2 bases; nucleotides not matched to a gene: 8.

This rearrangement joins TRBV7-6 to TRBJ2-3, with D unclear. The CDR3 is 17 amino acids. V was cut by 1 base and J by 0 bases, with 14 bases left in between. The germline CDR1 and CDR2 sequences are SGHVS and FNYEAQ. CDR3 amino acids: CASSLVGISSSTDTQYF. In DNA form, the CDR3 reads TGTGCCAGCAGCTTAGTGGGGATCAGTTCTAGCACAGATACGCAGTATTTT.

The rearrangement joins TRBV5-8 to TRBJ2-6, with D unclear. From germline, CDR1 is SGHTS and CDR2 YDEGEE. V lost 4 bases, J lost 0 bases, and 11 bases lay in between. The CDR3 consists of 16 residues. DNA of the CDR3: TGTGCCAGCAGCAAGCCCAGGCCCTCTGGGGCCAACGTCCTGACTTTC. It translates to CASSKPRPSGANVLTF.

This clone was detected only once. The chain couples TRBV5-6 to TRBJ1-6; D ambiguous. This CDR3 comprises 14 residues. The germline V gene encodes CDR1 SGHDT and CDR2 YYEEEE. Trimming removed 4 bases from V and 8 bases from J, with 13 bases in between. CDR3 coding DNA: TGTGCCAGCAGCACCTCGGGCGTTGATTCACCCCTCCACTTT. Amino acid sequence: CASSTSGVDSPLHF.

The chain links TRBV19 to TRBJ1-6; D remains ambiguous. Trimming left V 3 bases short and J 7 bases short, with 7 bases between. The CDR3 consists of 13 residues. Germline assignment: CDR1 LNHDA and CDR2 SQIVND (reference sequence). The CDR3 reads CASSITWNSPLHF. DNA of the CDR3: TGTGCCAGTAGTATCACTTGGAATTCACCCCTCCACTTT.

This clone was detected only once. The chain is built from TRBV11-1 and TRBJ1-1, with unresolved D. The V end lost 5 bases, the J end lost 4 bases, and 8 bases lay between the germline ends. CDR1 is SGHAT, CDR2 FQDESV, per germline (reference sequence). CDR3 size: 12 residues. The CDR3 loop is CASSPGVTEAFF. Here the CDR3 DNA reads TGTGCCAGCAGCCCCGGGGTCACTGAAGCTTTCTTT.

The V and J genes are TRBV4-2 and TRBJ2-7, with a possible D match to TRBD2 (5 bases). Germline lookup yields CDR1 LGHNA and CDR2 YNFKEQ. There are 15 residues in the CDR3. The V gene lost 0 bases and the J gene lost 7 bases, with 16 bases spanning the gap. CDR3 sequence: CASSQERRAWGEQYF. The DNA of the CDR3 is TGTGCCAGCAGCCAAGAACGGCGGGCCTGGGGAGAGCAGTACTTC.

The rearrangement joins TRBV19 to TRBJ1-1, with TRBD1 identical over 7 bases. CDR1 is LNHDA, CDR2 SQIVND, per germline (reference sequence). V lost 6 bases, J lost 1 base, and 11 bases stayed unmatched. The CDR3 runs 16 residues. The CDR3 region has the DNA TGTGCCAGTAGATATCAGACAGGGCGAGGGAACACTGAAGCTTTCTTT. Translation gives CASRYQTGRGNTEAFF.

The chain carries TRBV24-1 and TRBJ2-3; TRBD2 aligns across 13 bases. The CDR3 sequence is 17 residues long. Germline V lookup: CDR1 KGHDR, CDR2 SFDVKD. Trimming at V came to 4 bases and at J to 3 bases, leaving 6 bases not matched to a gene. The CDR3 here is CATSESRTSGRTDTQYF. CDR3 DNA sequence: TGTGCCACCAGTGAATCCAGGACTAGCGGGAGAACAGATACGCAGTATTTT.

The rearrangement joins TRBV6-6 to TRBJ2-5, with 9 bases lining up with TRBD2. The CDR3 loop spans 15 amino acids. The germline V gene encodes CDR1 MNHNY and CDR2 SVGAGI (reference sequence). Germline trimming cut 8 bases from V and 4 bases from J; bases unmatched to any gene: 11. CDR3 bases: TGTGCCAGCGGTCGATCGGCGGGAGGGCCAGAGACCCAGTACTTC. It codes for CASGRSAGGPETQYF.